The following is a TCR beta chain sequence with its context. Its specificity is unknown. This entry comes from a study of cytomegalovirus exposure and HLA in healthy donors. Whole-study results and caveats: For most TCR beta V segments, an earlier analysis put the productive rate at about 90% or about 30% of the time. Presence/absence analyses assumed roughly uniform sequencing depth across donors. What a later analysis showed was that several of the most significant clusters appeared linked to common viral pathogens.

The V gene's germline CDR1 is MDHEN and CDR2 SYDVKM. The CDR3 consists of 15 residues. Trimming took 8 bases from V and 4 from J; bases not matched to a gene: 10. The PCR employed 60 Vbeta primers together with 13 Jbeta primers. Per the authors' pipeline: Later analysis identified tens of millions of unique TCR beta chains, 9 million to 12 million shared. Sequencing was performed with immunoSEQ multiplex PCR; in TCRdb, only in-frame clones are kept and a portion is missing. The V and J calls and clone size were taken over from that table, and D and trimming were inferred from the DNA. The data hold 150,000 to 200,000 clones, with almost 75% observed a single time.

The TCR originated in a woman under 30 in good health and CMV-seropositive. V usage is TRBV28 and J usage is TRBJ2-3; 9 bases fit TRBD2. The material sequenced was PBMCs. In DNA, the CDR3 is TGTGCCAGCGGAGATCCGCGGGGGGGCCCAGATACGCAGTATTTT. Amino acids: CASGDPRGGPDTQYF.